Following are 14 T cell receptor beta chains from one sample sequenced in a study of graft-versus-host responses after intestinal transplantation. The antigens for these receptors are not known. Generated by immunoSEQ multiplex PCR, the TCRdb table keeps only in-frame clones and is missing some. The sample gives approximately 88,000 clones, roughly 90% of which show up once; around 0.11% is in the top ten. The source was unstimulated CD4+ T cells sorted from spleen or lymph node cells, collected before intestinal transplant. These receptors were collected from a human donor who received an intestinal transplant.

The chain couples TRBV6-5 to TRBJ1-2; 8 nucleotides agree with TRBD1. CDR1 MNHEY and CDR2 SVGAGI come from the germline V gene. Trimming took 2 bases from V and 5 from J; bases not matched to a gene: 4. The CDR3 sequence is 14 residues long. Here the CDR3 DNA reads TGTGCCAGCAGTTACCGACAGGGGATTTATGGCTACACCTTC. Protein sequence: CASSYRQGIYGYTF.

V and J are TRBV9 and TRBJ1-6, with 10 nucleotides matching TRBD1. Germline-derived CDR1 and CDR2 are SGDLS and YYNGEE. The CDR3 sequence is 14 residues long. V lost 3 bases and J lost 9; bases outside the gene matches: 3. The CDR3 DNA is TGTGCCAGCAGCGGGGACAGGGGTCGTTCACCCCTCCACTTT. As protein: CASSGDRGRSPLHF.

This sequence joins TRBV5-1 and TRBJ2-7; 8 nucleotides line up with TRBD1. The CDR3 has 15 amino acids. Germline loops: CDR1 SGHRS, CDR2 YFSETQ. The J segment lost 2 bases and the V segment lost 1 base, leaving 5 bases of the junction unmatched. CDR3 sequence (DNA): TGCGCCAGCAGCTTGACTCAGGGGGCTGCCTACGAGCAGTACTTC. This sequence encodes CASSLTQGAAYEQYF. Full variable domain (remainder filled in from reference TRBV5-1 and TRBJ2-7): KAGVTQTPRYLIKTRGQQVTLSCSPISGHRSVSWYQQTPGQGLQFLFEYFSETQRNKGNFPGRFSGRQFSNSRSEMNVSTLELGDSALYLCASSLTQGAAYEQYFGPGTRLTVT.

The chain carries TRBV5-1 and TRBJ1-2, with 9 bases aligning to TRBD1. Germline CDR1 reads SGHRS; CDR2 reads YFSETQ. CDR3 length: 14 amino acids. Germline trimming cut 0 bases from V and 3 bases from J; bases unmatched to any gene: 0. CDR3 in amino acids: CASSLGTGDYGYTF. As DNA, the CDR3 is TGCGCCAGCAGCTTGGGGACAGGGGACTATGGCTACACCTTC.

The chain's CDR3 is CASEPRGYEQYF. The CDR3 DNA reads as TGCGCCAGCGAGCCCAGGGGTTACGAGCAGTACTTC. J is TRBJ2-7 and V is TRBV4-1, with D perhaps TRBD1 (6 bases). V lost 8 bases and J lost 4, with 12 bases in between. CDR1 is MGHRA and CDR2 is YSYEKL in the germline V gene. This CDR3 region has 12 residues.

This chain connects TRBV6-6 to TRBJ1-5; 7 positions agree with TRBD1. The J segment lost 4 bases and the V segment lost 2 bases, leaving 5 bases of the junction unmatched. CDR3 size: 15 residues. The V gene's germline CDR1 is MNHNY and CDR2 SVGAGI (reference sequence). The CDR3 DNA sequence: TGTGCCAGCAGTTACACGGAGACAGGGAATCAGCCCCAGCATTTT. Residues: CASSYTETGNQPQHF.

The J gene is TRBJ2-7, the V gene TRBV5-1; D call uncertain. The V end lost 0 bases, the J end lost 1 base, and 8 bases lay between the germline ends. The CDR3 is 14 amino acids. Germline CDR1 is SGHRS and CDR2 is YFSETQ. The CDR3 region has the DNA TGCGCCAGCAGCTTGGCCAGAGGATCCTACGAGCAGTACTTC. Encoded protein: CASSLARGSYEQYF.

The rearrangement links TRBV9 to TRBJ1-1; D call uncertain. With 8 bases removed from V and 3 bases from J, the gap between germline ends came to 11 bases. CDR1 SGDLS and CDR2 YYNGEE come from the germline V gene. CDR3 length: 12 residues. The CDR3: CARTVRDTEAFF. Here the CDR3 DNA reads TGTGCCAGAACTGTCCGGGACACTGAAGCTTTCTTT.

V is TRBV4-1 and J is TRBJ2-3; 13 nucleotides match TRBD2. Trimming took 2 bases from V and 1 from J; bases not matched to a gene: 3. Germline V gene lookup returns CDR1 MGHRA and CDR2 YSYEKL. The CDR3 loop spans 17 amino acids. The CDR3 DNA is TGCGCCAGCAGCCAACAAGGACTAGCGGGGGGCACAGATACGCAGTATTTT. This translates into CASSQQGLAGGTDTQYF.

J is TRBJ2-5 and V is TRBV5-1, with 8 bases fitting TRBD2. V dropped 5 bases and J dropped 5; count of bases not matched to a gene: 11. Germline V lookup: CDR1 SGHRS, CDR2 YFSETQ. The CDR3 runs to 15 residues. The CDR3 DNA is TGCGCCAGCAGTAGGGCGGGGGGACGGGCGGAGACCCAGTACTTC. This translates into CASSRAGGRAETQYF.

The gene calls are TRBV27 and TRBJ1-2; D unresolved. The germline V gene encodes CDR1 MNHEY and CDR2 SMNVEV (reference sequence). The CDR3 has 13 residues. Trimming removed 5 bases from V and 1 base from J, with 8 bases in between. The CDR3 is CASSGPNNYGYTF. The CDR3 coding sequence is TGTGCCAGCAGTGGGCCTAATAACTATGGCTACACCTTC.

This chain uses TRBV7-3 with TRBJ1-2; 8 bases are a match to TRBD1. Trimming removed 5 bases from V and 8 bases from J; junction bases left unmatched: 7. The CDR3 loop spans 13 amino acids. CDR1 is SGHTA, CDR2 FQGTGA, per germline. DNA for the CDR3: TGTGCCAGCAGCGCGGGACAGGCTGTCGGCTACACCTTC. The encoded protein is CASSAGQAVGYTF.

The V call is TRBV7-9, the J call TRBJ2-5; no firm D call. The J call may be wrong; the DNA end is better matched by TRBJ2-7. Germline-derived CDR1 and CDR2 are SEHNR and FQNEAQ (reference sequence). CDR3 size: 12 residues. The CDR3 protein is CASSPRSYEQYF. The CDR3 DNA reads as TGTGCCAGCAGCCCCCGGTCCTACGAGCAGTACTTC.

Only one count was recorded for this clone. The CDR3 bases are TGTGCCAGCAGTTACTTGGGAGGGGGGGCGGTAAACATTCAGTACTTC. Translation gives CASSYLGGGAVNIQYF. The chain combines TRBV6-5 with TRBJ2-4, with a tentative D call TRBD2 (7 bases). CDR1 MNHEY and CDR2 SVGAGI come from the germline V gene. The CDR3 runs 16 residues. Deletions cut 1 base from V and 6 bases from J, with 16 bases between.